The 28 T cell receptor beta chains reported below all come from one sample, sequenced in a study of human versus mouse CDR3 diversity and MHC coevolution. The method was immunoSEQ multiplex PCR; TCRdb's version includes in-frame clones alone and lacks a portion of them. The data hold about 81,000 clones, with roughly 93% observed a single time. Sequenced input: naive CD4+ T cells from blood. Described subset: CD45RO-negative CD62L-positive naive CD4 T cells. The receptors come from a person aged 25 to 69 in good health.

The rearrangement uses TRBV11-1 and TRBJ2-1; TRBD1 aligns across 9 bases. V was pared by 1 base and J by 4 bases, with 2 bases of the junction left unmatched. CDR1 is SGHAT and CDR2 is FQDESV in the germline V gene (reference sequence). This CDR3 spans 15 amino acids. The CDR3 loop reads CASSLGTGDYNEQFF. The DNA of the CDR3 is TGTGCCAGCAGCTTAGGGACAGGGGATTACAATGAGCAGTTCTTC.

J is TRBJ2-2 and V is TRBV19, with 8 bases aligning to TRBD1. In germline, CDR1 is LNHDA, CDR2 SQIVND (reference sequence). CDR3 length: 17 residues. V lost 8 bases to trimming and J lost 0 bases; unmatched junction nucleotides: 11. The CDR3 reads CASHKITGGANTGELFF. Written as DNA, the CDR3 is TGTGCCAGTCACAAAATTACAGGGGGTGCGAACACCGGGGAGCTGTTTTTT.

In this sample, this clone turned up once. The chain links TRBV19 to TRBJ2-7; the match to TRBD1 covers 10 bases. CDR1 and CDR2 (germline): LNHDA, SQIVND (reference sequence). V dropped 10 bases and J dropped 6; count of bases not matched to a gene: 6. The CDR3 is 12 amino acids. This chain's CDR3 is CATGTGDSEQYF. The CDR3 DNA reads TGTGCCACGGGGACAGGGGACTCCGAGCAGTACTTC.

This chain uses TRBV7-2 with TRBJ2-1; 7 bases fit TRBD2. The CDR3 contains 18 residues. J was trimmed by 0 bases and V by 2 bases; bases with no gene match: 10. Germline lookup yields CDR1 SGHTA and CDR2 FQGNSA. The CDR3 here is CASSLRGGGLSSYNEQFF. Here the CDR3 DNA reads TGTGCCAGCAGCTTAAGGGGCGGGGGTCTAAGCTCCTACAATGAGCAGTTCTTC.

The rearrangement links TRBV4-3 to TRBJ1-3; 10 positions agree with TRBD1. CDR1 is LGHNA, CDR2 YSLEER, per germline. The CDR3 is 14 residues long. V trimming: 3 bases; J trimming: 4 bases; junction bases outside the gene matches: 0. CDR3 in DNA: TGCGCCAGCAGCCAGGGACAGGGGGGAAACACCATATATTTT. Translation: CASSQGQGGNTIYF.

The V call is TRBV7-8, the J call TRBJ2-3; tentative D call: TRBD2 (5 bases). The CDR3 is made up of 14 amino acids. Germline V gene data show CDR1 as SGHVS and CDR2 as FQNEAQ. Trimming stripped 3 bases from V and 0 bases from J, with 7 bases between. In DNA, the CDR3 is TGTGCCAGCAGCTTCGGGGTGAGCACAGATACGCAGTATTTT. This gives the protein CASSFGVSTDTQYF.

The chain joins TRBV7-3 to TRBJ1-2; 9 bases line up with TRBD1. The CDR3 runs 13 residues. Germline V gene data show CDR1 as SGHTA and CDR2 as FQGTGA. The J segment lost 6 bases and the V segment lost 4 bases, leaving 3 bases of the junction unmatched. The CDR3 sequence: CASSSGQGNGYTF. CDR3 sequence (DNA): TGTGCCAGCAGCTCTGGACAGGGGAATGGCTACACCTTC.

This sequence joins TRBV4-2 and TRBJ1-1; no clear D. V was shortened by 3 bases and J by 0 bases, with 8 bases between the two germline ends. The CDR3 has 14 amino acids. Germline V CDR1 and CDR2: LGHNA, YNFKEQ. The CDR3 here is CASSQSGMNTEAFF. The CDR3 DNA is TGTGCCAGCAGCCAGTCAGGCATGAACACTGAAGCTTTCTTT.

V usage is TRBV9 and J usage is TRBJ2-1; 8 positions agree with TRBD2. The germline V gene encodes CDR1 SGDLS and CDR2 YYNGEE. Unmatched junction bases numbered 3, after V lost 0 bases and J lost 4 bases. The CDR3 runs 15 residues. This CDR3 is CASSVDTSGYNEQFF. CDR3 sequence (DNA): TGTGCCAGCAGCGTAGATACTAGCGGTTACAATGAGCAGTTCTTC.

The rearrangement links TRBV7-9 to TRBJ2-2; unclear D gene. Trimming shortened V by 4 bases and J by 1 base, and 16 bases separated the two germline ends. Germline CDR1 reads SEHNR; CDR2 reads FQNEAQ (reference sequence). This CDR3 spans 17 amino acids. CDR3 sequence: CASSSRSAELNTGELFF. DNA for the CDR3: TGTGCCAGCAGCTCCCGGAGCGCAGAATTGAACACCGGGGAGCTGTTTTTT.

Concerning this clone itself: The sample has other DNA sequences that encode this CDR3 too. This sequence joins TRBV7-2 and TRBJ2-5; TRBD1 matches at 7 bases. Germline V gene lookup returns CDR1 SGHTA and CDR2 FQGNSA. V trimming: 5 bases; J trimming: 2 bases; junction bases outside the gene matches: 8. The CDR3 spans 15 residues. In DNA form, the CDR3 reads TGTGCCAGCAGCACCACAGGGGCTTTACAAGAGACCCAGTACTTC. As protein: CASSTTGALQETQYF.

This clone was observed once. The J gene is TRBJ2-7, the V gene TRBV18; D might be TRBD2 (5 bases). The CDR3 length is 12 residues. Germline V gene data show CDR1 as KGHSH and CDR2 as LQKENI. V was trimmed by 1 base and J by 6 bases, leaving 7 bases between them. CDR3 in amino acids: CASSPQGVEQYF. In nucleotides, the CDR3 is TGTGCCAGCTCACCACAGGGAGTCGAGCAGTACTTC. Supplemented by reference TRBV18 and TRBJ2-7, the full variable domain reads NAGVMQNPRHLVRRRGQEARLRCSPMKGHSHVYWYRQLPEEGLKFMVYLQKENIIDESGMPKERFSAEFPKEGPSILRIQQVVRGDSAAYFCASSPQGVEQYFGPGTRLTVT.

The gene calls are TRBV4-1 and TRBJ2-7; 11 bases are shared with TRBD1. This CDR3 has 15 residues. The germline V gene encodes CDR1 MGHRA and CDR2 YSYEKL. Unmatched junction bases numbered 4, after V lost 4 bases and J lost 2 bases. The CDR3: CASSPPGQGAYEQYF. The CDR3 nucleotides are TGCGCCAGCAGCCCCCCGGGACAGGGGGCCTACGAGCAGTACTTC.

The count of this clone is one. V usage is TRBV9 and J usage is TRBJ1-5, with D unclear. The CDR3 runs 15 residues. Trimming removed 1 base from V and 6 bases from J, with 14 bases in between. The V gene's germline CDR1 is SGDLS and CDR2 YYNGEE. CDR3 in amino acids: CASSVNAEVGQPQHF. DNA for the CDR3: TGTGCCAGCAGCGTAAATGCGGAGGTCGGTCAGCCCCAGCATTTT.

This chain connects TRBV6-5 to TRBJ2-7, with D possibly TRBD1 on 7 matching bases. Germline V CDR1 and CDR2: MNHEY, SVGAGI. The CDR3 sequence is 15 residues long. The V and J ends lost 0 bases and 2 bases respectively, with 11 bases between them. The CDR3 coding sequence is TGTGCCAGCAGTTACTCGGGGGGACAGCCCTACGAGCAGTACTTC. This encodes CASSYSGGQPYEQYF.

The genes are TRBV27 and TRBJ1-2; 8 nucleotides line up with TRBD1. V was clipped by 6 bases and J by 8 bases; unmatched bases: 11. This CDR3 is 14 amino acids long. Germline V lookup: CDR1 MNHEY, CDR2 SMNVEV (reference sequence). The CDR3 region is CASRGGRGLGGYTF. The CDR3 DNA is TGTGCCAGCAGGGGGGGCAGGGGGCTAGGAGGCTACACCTTC.

This clone was seen just once. The rearrangement links TRBV30 to TRBJ2-1; TRBD2 matches 9 bases. CDR1 and CDR2 from the germline V gene are GTSNPN and SVGIG (reference sequence). Unmatched junction bases numbered 5, after V lost 3 bases and J lost 5 bases. The CDR3 has 14 residues. CDR3 nucleotides: TGTGCCTGGAGGACTAGCGGATCTCACAATGAGCAGTTCTTC. It codes for CAWRTSGSHNEQFF.

This rearrangement joins TRBV7-2 to TRBJ2-5; perhaps TRBD1 as D (5 bases). With 2 bases removed from V and 5 bases from J, the gap between germline ends came to 12 bases. Per the germline V gene, CDR1 is SGHTA and CDR2 is FQGNSA. This CDR3 spans 14 amino acids. CDR3 sequence: CASSLTHRTETQYF. For the CDR3, the DNA is TGTGCCAGCAGCTTAACCCACAGGACCGAGACCCAGTACTTC. The complete variable domain, with remaining parts taken from reference TRBV7-2 and TRBJ2-5, reads GAGVSQSPSNKVTEKGKDVELRCDPISGHTALYWYRQSLGQGLEFLIYFQGNSAPDKSGLPSDRFSAERTGGSVSTLTIQRTQQEDSAVYLCASSLTHRTETQYFGPGTRLLVL.

The rearrangement links TRBV7-2 to TRBJ2-3, with 11 bases identical to TRBD2. The CDR3 covers 16 residues. Trimming took 4 bases from V and 5 from J; bases not matched to a gene: 8. Germline loops: CDR1 SGHTA, CDR2 FQGNSA. The CDR3 bases are TGTGCCAGCAGCTCACGTAGCGGGAGGGCCATAGATACGCAGTATTTT. The encoded protein is CASSSRSGRAIDTQYF.

The rearrangement links TRBV7-2 to TRBJ1-2, with TRBD1 as a possible D gene (6 bases). CDR1 and CDR2 from the germline V gene are SGHTA and FQGNSA. Trimming shortened V by 7 bases and J by 4 bases, and 19 bases separated the two germline ends. This CDR3 contains 15 residues. In DNA, the CDR3 is TGTGCCAGCACCCTCCGGCCGAGGGGGGGCTATGGCTACACCTTC. It specifies CASTLRPRGGYGYTF.

The chain joins TRBV2 to TRBJ1-1, with 8 bases aligning to TRBD1. This CDR3 is 14 amino acids long. Germline V lookup: CDR1 SNHLY, CDR2 FYNNEI. With 8 bases clipped from V and 3 bases from J, the junction kept 8 bases outside the gene matches. The CDR3 sequence: CASSPGGSDTEAFF. The CDR3, as DNA: TGTGCCAGCTCTCCAGGGGGCTCGGACACTGAAGCTTTCTTT.

The V gene is TRBV27, the J gene TRBJ1-5, with D possibly TRBD1 on 5 matching bases. The CDR3 is 15 residues long. Germline V gene sequence: CDR1 MNHEY, CDR2 SMNVEV (reference sequence). Trimming left V 6 bases short and J 0 bases short, with 12 bases between. CDR3 sequence reads: CASRRSTDSNQPQHF. CDR3 DNA sequence: TGTGCCAGCAGGAGGTCGACAGATAGCAATCAGCCCCAGCATTTT.

This clone appeared once. The genes are TRBV5-1 and TRBJ2-1; 8 nucleotides agree with TRBD1. Germline CDR1 and CDR2: SGHRS and YFSETQ. CDR3 length equals 16 residues. With 5 bases clipped from V and 0 bases from J, the junction kept 7 bases outside the gene matches. CDR3 residues: CASRPHTGGSYNEQFF. The CDR3, as DNA: TGCGCCAGCAGACCCCATACAGGGGGCTCCTACAATGAGCAGTTCTTC. Full variable domain (remainder filled in from reference TRBV5-1 and TRBJ2-1): KAGVTQTPRYLIKTRGQQVTLSCSPISGHRSVSWYQQTPGQGLQFLFEYFSETQRNKGNFPGRFSGRQFSNSRSEMNVSTLELGDSALYLCASRPHTGGSYNEQFFGPGTRLTVL.

The chain links TRBV13 to TRBJ2-1; D is perhaps TRBD2 (6 bases). Deletions cut 5 bases from V and 2 bases from J, with 19 bases between. The CDR3 loop spans 17 amino acids. Looked up from germline, CDR1 is PRHDT and CDR2 is FYEKMQ (reference sequence). DNA for the CDR3: TGTGCCAGCAGCCCTAACGGCGGGACTCCTACCTACAATGAGCAGTTCTTC. It yields the protein CASSPNGGTPTYNEQFF.

This clone was seen once. The chain links TRBV7-2 to TRBJ1-3, with no clear D. In germline, CDR1 is SGHTA, CDR2 FQGNSA. The CDR3 is 16 amino acids. V shed 5 bases and J shed 2 bases, with 16 bases lying between them. CDR3 DNA sequence: TGTGCCAGCAGCCGCCTTTCAGGTCGAGCTGGAAACACCATATATTTT. This translates into CASSRLSGRAGNTIYF.

This chain links TRBV19 with TRBJ1-5; D unclear. The germline V gene has CDR1 LNHDA and CDR2 SQIVND (reference sequence). The CDR3 has 13 amino acids. V shed 7 bases and J shed 5 bases, with 12 bases lying between them. The CDR3 DNA sequence: TGTGCCAGTAATCCGAACAGCTATCAGCCCCAGCATTTT. This sequence encodes CASNPNSYQPQHF.

The V and J genes are TRBV21-1 and TRBJ2-3; the DNA was not compared with TRBD1, the D call given in the table. TRBV21-1 counts as a pseudogene. The length of the CDR3 is 14 residues. This chain's CDR3 is CASSRGRGSDTQYF. The CDR3, as DNA: TGTGCCAGCAGCAGGGGAAGGGGGTCAGATACGCAGTATTTT.

The chain employs TRBV7-6 and TRBJ2-1; 7 bases fit TRBD1. Germline assignment: CDR1 SGHVS and CDR2 FNYEAQ. V lost 4 bases and J lost 0; bases outside the gene matches: 6. The CDR3 has 16 amino acids. CDR3 DNA sequence: TGTGCCAGCAGCTCCACGACAGGGAGCTCCTACAATGAGCAGTTCTTC. It codes for CASSSTTGSSYNEQFF. Full variable domain (missing parts from reference TRBV7-6 and TRBJ2-1): GAGVSQSPRYKVTKRGQDVALRCDPISGHVSLYWYRQALGQGPEFLTYFNYEAQQDKSGLPNDRFSAERPEGSISTLTIQRTEQRDSAMYRCASSSTTGSSYNEQFFGPGTRLTVL.